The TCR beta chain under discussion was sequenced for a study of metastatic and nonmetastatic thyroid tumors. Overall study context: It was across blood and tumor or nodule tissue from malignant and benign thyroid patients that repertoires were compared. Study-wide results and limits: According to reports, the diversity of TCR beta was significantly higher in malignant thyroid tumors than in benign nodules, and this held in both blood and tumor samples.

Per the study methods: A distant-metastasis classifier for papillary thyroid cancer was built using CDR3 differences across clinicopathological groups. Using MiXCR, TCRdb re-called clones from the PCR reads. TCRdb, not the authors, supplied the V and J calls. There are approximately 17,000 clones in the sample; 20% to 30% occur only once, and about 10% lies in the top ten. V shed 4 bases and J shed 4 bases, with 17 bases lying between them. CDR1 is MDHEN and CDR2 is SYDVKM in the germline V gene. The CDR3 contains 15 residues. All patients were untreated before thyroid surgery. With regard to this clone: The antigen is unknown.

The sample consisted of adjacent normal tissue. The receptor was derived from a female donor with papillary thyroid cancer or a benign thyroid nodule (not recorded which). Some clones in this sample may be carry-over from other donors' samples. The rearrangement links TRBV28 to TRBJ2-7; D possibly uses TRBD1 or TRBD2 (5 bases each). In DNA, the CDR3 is TGTGCCAGCAGTTCCGCCGGGACGGTCTTATACGAGCAGTACTTC. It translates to CASSSAGTVLYEQYF.